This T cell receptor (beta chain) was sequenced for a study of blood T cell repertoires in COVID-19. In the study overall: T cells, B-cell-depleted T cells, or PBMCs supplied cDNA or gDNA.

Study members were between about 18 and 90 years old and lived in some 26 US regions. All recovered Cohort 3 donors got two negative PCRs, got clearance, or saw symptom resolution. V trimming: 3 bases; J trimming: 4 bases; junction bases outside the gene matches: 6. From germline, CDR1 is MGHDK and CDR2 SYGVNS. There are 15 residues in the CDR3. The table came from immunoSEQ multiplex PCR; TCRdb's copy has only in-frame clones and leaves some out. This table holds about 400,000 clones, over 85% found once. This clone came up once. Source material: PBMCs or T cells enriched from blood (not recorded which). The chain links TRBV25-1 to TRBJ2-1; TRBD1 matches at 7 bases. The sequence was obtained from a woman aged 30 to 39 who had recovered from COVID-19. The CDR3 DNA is TGTGCCAGCAGTGACTGGGACAGTAGTTACAATGAGCAGTTCTTC. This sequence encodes CASSDWDSSYNEQFF.